The TCR beta chain under discussion was sequenced for a study of T cells in Graves' hyperthyroidism and ophthalmopathy. Across the study: Sampling of peripheral blood happened at initial diagnosis, prior to any treatment.

This clonotype was picked up many times. There were TCR beta CDR3 regions amplified from RNA transcripts. Researchers ran a first-round RT-PCR on the TCR CDR3 using the HTBI primer set. MiXCR, applied by TCRdb to the multiplex PCR reads, yields one record per CDR3 protein. The data hold about 340,000 distinct CDR3 sequences, with approximately 22% observed a single time. This CDR3 is built from 16 residues. The V gene's germline CDR1 is MNHEY and CDR2 SMNVEV (reference sequence). J lost 7 bases, V lost 4 bases, and 7 bases had no gene match. The TCR sequence derives from a woman aged 45-60 years with Graves' hyperthyroidism. The sample comprised blood. This sequence joins TRBV27 and TRBJ2-1; 13 nucleotides match TRBD2. The CDR3 nucleotides read TGTGCCAGCAGTTCCTACACTAGCGGGAGGGCGAATGAGCAGTTCTTC. It is translated as CASSSYTSGRANEQFF.